One and the same sample provided the 20 T cell receptor beta chains below, sequenced in a study of cytomegalovirus exposure and HLA in healthy donors. PCR amplification relied on 60 Vbeta primers (plus 13 Jbeta primers). Assay used: immunoSEQ multiplex PCR; TCRdb lists only in-frame clones, some missing. The table lists 69,000 or so clones, around 76% of them singletons. Input material: PBMCs. The origin of the receptors is a man aged 18 to 29 in good health and CMV-seronegative.

The chain links TRBV5-1 to TRBJ2-1, with TRBD1 identical over 10 bases. The germline V gene has CDR1 SGHRS and CDR2 YFSETQ. The V gene end was trimmed by 5 bases and the J gene end by 4 bases; junction bases not matched to a gene: 6. The CDR3 is 15 residues long. The CDR3 sequence is CASRTPGQGYNEQFF. The CDR3 nucleotides are TGCGCCAGCAGGACCCCGGGACAGGGGTACAATGAGCAGTTCTTC.

The rearrangement links TRBV28 to TRBJ2-5; D is ambiguous. V lost 3 bases and J 3 bases, leaving 5 bases between the germline ends. The germline CDR1 and CDR2 sequences are MDHEN and SYDVKM. This CDR3 is 12 amino acids long. The CDR3 DNA reads TGTGCCAGCAGTTTCGACAAAGAGACCCAGTACTTC. This encodes CASSFDKETQYF.

J is TRBJ2-7 and V is TRBV6-1; TRBD1 matches 9 bases. CDR3 length: 13 amino acids. The V segment lost 11 bases and the J segment 3 bases; nucleotides outside the gene matches: 8. Germline V CDR1 and CDR2: MNHNS, SASEGT. CDR3 coding DNA: TGTGCCGTCACATGGACAGGGGTCTACGAGCAGTACTTC. Residues: CAVTWTGVYEQYF.

The rearrangement joins TRBV2 to TRBJ2-6; a weak D match, TRBD1 (6 bases). This CDR3 has 17 amino acids. V was cut by 8 bases and J by 4 bases, with 21 bases left in between. Germline CDR1 is SNHLY and CDR2 is FYNNEI. CDR3 loop: CASRSFLQGAGANVLTF. The CDR3 DNA is TGTGCCAGCCGCTCCTTTCTACAGGGAGCAGGGGCCAACGTCCTGACTTTC.

This chain links TRBV28 with TRBJ1-1, with D perhaps matching TRBD1 (5 bases). The germline V and J ends were trimmed by 4 bases and 0 bases, with 12 bases remaining between them. The CDR3 totals 15 residues. Germline V CDR1 and CDR2: MDHEN, SYDVKM. As DNA, the CDR3 is TGTGCCAGCAGTTCGCAGGGCTTCATGAACACTGAAGCTTTCTTT. Residues: CASSSQGFMNTEAFF.

The CDR3: CASSQAQGGGSYNSPLHF. The DNA for the CDR3 is TGCGCCAGCAGCCAGGCCCAGGGAGGCGGCTCCTATAATTCACCCCTCCACTTT. V and J are TRBV4-3 and TRBJ1-6; D may be TRBD1 (5 bases). The CDR3 is 18 residues long. In germline, CDR1 is LGHNA, CDR2 YSLEER. V was shortened by 3 bases and J by 0 bases, with 15 bases between the two germline ends.

V gene TRBV7-6 combines with J gene TRBJ2-7; perhaps TRBD1 as D (6 bases). Germline loops: CDR1 SGHVS, CDR2 FNYEAQ. CDR3 length: 14 residues. Trimming took 7 bases from V and 0 from J, leaving 13 bases between them. The CDR3 loop is CASTLGANSYEQYF. DNA of the CDR3: TGTGCCAGCACCCTGGGGGCCAACTCCTACGAGCAGTACTTC.

This clone was recorded once. V and J are TRBV25-1 and TRBJ2-3; D possibly corresponds to TRBD1 (7 bases). The CDR3 is 14 amino acids. Germline V lookup: CDR1 MGHDK, CDR2 SYGVNS. V lost 5 bases to trimming and J lost 4 bases, with 13 bases between them. The CDR3 nucleotides read TGTGCCAGCAGTAACCGCAGGGGGGCAGATACGCAGTATTTT. Protein sequence: CASSNRRGADTQYF.

This chain joins TRBV28 and TRBJ2-3; TRBD1 matches at 8 bases. The CDR3 length is 15 residues. The V gene's germline CDR1 is MDHEN and CDR2 SYDVKM. Trimming removed 5 bases from V and 4 bases from J; junction bases left unmatched: 8. The CDR3 DNA is TGTGCCAGCAGTCCCGGGACAGGTAGGGCAGATACGCAGTATTTT. Translated: CASSPGTGRADTQYF.

This clone was picked up one time. V gene TRBV28 combines with J gene TRBJ2-2; the D gene is possibly TRBD2 (6 bases). Trimming stripped 5 bases from V and 1 base from J, with 8 bases between. In germline, CDR1 is MDHEN, CDR2 SYDVKM. The CDR3 has 14 amino acids. CDR3 sequence (DNA): TGTGCCAGCAGTCTGGGGGGGAACACCGGGGAGCTGTTTTTT. This translates into CASSLGGNTGELFF.

The genes are TRBV19 and TRBJ1-6; D is ambiguous. V lost 2 bases and J lost 8, with 13 bases in between. The CDR3 is 15 residues long. Germline loops: CDR1 LNHDA, CDR2 SQIVND (reference sequence). This CDR3 reads CASSILGSADSPLHF. For the CDR3, the DNA is TGTGCCAGTAGTATACTTGGGTCCGCGGATTCACCCCTCCACTTT.

The chain is built from TRBV5-1 and TRBJ2-2, with 7 bases aligning to TRBD1. Trimming cost V 6 bases and J 2 bases; bases outside gene matches: 7. Germline V gene sequence: CDR1 SGHRS, CDR2 YFSETQ. CDR3 size: 15 residues. CDR3 sequence: CASTPGTVNTGELFF. Here the CDR3 DNA reads TGCGCCAGCACCCCCGGGACAGTAAACACCGGGGAGCTGTTTTTT.

This clone was counted a single time. The genes are TRBV2 and TRBJ1-5, with unresolved D. CDR1 SNHLY and CDR2 FYNNEI come from the germline V gene. V was cut by 8 bases and J by 2 bases, with 10 bases left in between. The CDR3 consists of 13 residues. CDR3 nucleotide sequence: TGTGCCAGCGATCCCTCAGGCAATCAGCCCCAGCATTTT. Amino acid sequence: CASDPSGNQPQHF.

The chain joins TRBV19 to TRBJ1-2, with TRBD1 matching 11 bases. The junction had 6 bases not matched to a gene; V was cut back by 5 bases and J by 4 bases. This CDR3 spans 15 amino acids. CDR1 is LNHDA and CDR2 is SQIVND in the germline V gene (reference sequence). The CDR3 DNA is TGTGCCAGTAGTGCCACCGGGACAGGGGGCTATGGCTACACCTTC. Residues: CASSATGTGGYGYTF.

The CDR3 region has the DNA TGTGCCAGCAGCCCCGGACAGGGCGACAATCAGCCCCAGCATTTT. Amino acids: CASSPGQGDNQPQHF. This chain joins TRBV5-5 and TRBJ1-5; 8 bases are a match to TRBD1. V was clipped by 4 bases and J by 3 bases; unmatched bases: 6. The CDR3 totals 15 residues. Germline CDR1 is SGHKS and CDR2 is YYEKEE (reference sequence).

The chain recombines TRBV4-2 with TRBJ1-2; D uncertain. The CDR3 extends over 15 amino acids. CDR1 and CDR2 (germline): LGHNA, YNFKEQ. Trimming shortened V by 0 bases and J by 0 bases, and 8 bases separated the two germline ends. CDR3 DNA sequence: TGTGCCAGCAGCCAAGATTTGAGCGCTAACTATGGCTACACCTTC. The encoded protein is CASSQDLSANYGYTF.

The V and J genes are TRBV9 and TRBJ1-6, with D maybe TRBD1 (5 bases). This CDR3 spans 15 amino acids. The ends were cut back, 0 bases at V and 12 bases at J, with 16 bases in the middle. Germline CDR1 reads SGDLS; CDR2 reads YYNGEE. The CDR3: CASSVGGKGGEPLHF. For the CDR3, the DNA is TGTGCCAGCAGCGTAGGGGGGAAGGGAGGGGAACCCCTCCACTTT.

DNA for the CDR3: TGTGCCAGTAGTATAGTTAAGGACTCCTCCACCGGGGAGCTGTTTTTT. Amino acid sequence: CASSIVKDSSTGELFF. V is TRBV19 and J is TRBJ2-2; D possibly corresponds to TRBD2 (5 bases). Between the trimmed V and J ends, which lost 1 base and 4 bases, there was a span of 13 bases. Germline-derived CDR1 and CDR2 are LNHDA and SQIVND (reference sequence). This CDR3 has 16 amino acids.

The CDR3 is CAWKSGTGNEKLFF. The CDR3 DNA reads as TGTGCCTGGAAATCCGGGACAGGGAATGAAAAACTGTTTTTT. V gene TRBV30 combines with J gene TRBJ1-4; TRBD1 aligns across 9 bases. Germline V lookup: CDR1 GTSNPN, CDR2 SVGIG (reference sequence). Unmatched junction bases numbered 5, after V lost 4 bases and J lost 5 bases. The CDR3 totals 14 residues. The variable domain in full, completed from reference TRBV30 and TRBJ1-4, reads SQTIHQWPATLVQPVGSPLSLECTVEGTSNPNLYWYRQAAGRGLQLLFYSVGIGQISSEVPQNLSASRPQDRQFILSSKKLLLSDSGFYLCAWKSGTGNEKLFFGSGTQLSVL.

This clone occurred once. The chain carries TRBV29-1 and TRBJ1-1; tentatively, D is TRBD1 (5 bases). CDR3 size: 14 residues. V gave up 3 bases and J gave up 4 bases, with 15 bases separating them. Germline V gives CDR1 SQVTM, CDR2 ANQGSEA. CDR3 in DNA: TGCAGCGTTGACCGGGGGGGAGTTGGCACTGAAGCTTTCTTT. Its translation is CSVDRGGVGTEAFF.